These 2 T cell receptor beta chains originate from one sample sequenced in a study of CD4 T cells in relation to SARS-CoV-2 and coronaviruses. These receptors have no known antigen. Sequencing used immunoSEQ multiplex PCR; TCRdb keeps in-frame clones, though not all of them. The repertoire holds 37,000 or so clones, 82% seen once, with around 4.8% in the top ten. The sample taken for sequencing was naive CD4+ T cells from PBMCs, cultured in vitro. The subset was: naive CD4+ T cells isolated by negative enrichment. The origin of the receptors is an adult with COVID-19.

The CDR3 region has the DNA TGCACCAGCAGCCAAAAGGACAGGGAGGATCCGGTGCAGTACTTC. This sequence encodes CTSSQKDREDPVQYF. The chain uses TRBV1 and TRBJ2-7; the D call of TRBD1 is as the table states it, not checked on the DNA. TRBV1 is termed a pseudogene. This CDR3 has 15 amino acids.

The CDR3 sequence: CASSTSGRPGELFF. In DNA form, the CDR3 reads TGTGCCAGCAGCACTAGCGGGAGACCCGGGGAGCTGTTTTTT. This sequence joins TRBV5-4 and TRBJ2-2; 11 nucleotides match TRBD2. The germline V gene has CDR1 SGHNT and CDR2 YYREEE (reference sequence). V trimming: 4 bases; J trimming: 6 bases; junction bases outside the gene matches: 2. The CDR3 consists of 14 residues.